Below are 8 T cell receptor beta chains sequenced from a single sample in a study of blood T cell repertoires in COVID-19. Sequencing was performed with immunoSEQ multiplex PCR; in TCRdb, only in-frame clones are kept and a portion is missing. The sample has 110,000 to 150,000 clones, just over 85% seen once. Sequencing was done on a sample of PBMCs or T cells enriched from blood (not recorded which). The receptor set was obtained from a man aged 45-60 years who had recovered from COVID-19.

The V gene is TRBV4-3, the J gene TRBJ2-5; 7 bases align to TRBD1. Unmatched junction bases numbered 4, after V lost 4 bases and J lost 2 bases. The length of the CDR3 is 14 residues. Germline-derived CDR1 and CDR2 are LGHNA and YSLEER. The CDR3 DNA reads as TGCGCCAGCAGCCGGGACAGAGAGCAAGAGACCCAGTACTTC. This encodes CASSRDREQETQYF.

This chain connects TRBV4-3 to TRBJ1-2; D might be TRBD1 (6 bases). V lost 0 bases to trimming and J lost 1 base, with 9 bases between them. The CDR3 is 15 amino acids. CDR1 is LGHNA and CDR2 is YSLEER in the germline V gene. The CDR3 DNA is TGCGCCAGCAGCCAAGAAAACAGGGATAACTATGGCTACACCTTC. As protein: CASSQENRDNYGYTF.

CDR3 nucleotide sequence: TGTGCCAGCAGCTTAGACAGTCCGACAGCGTCCATGAACACTGAAGCTTTCTTT. As protein: CASSLDSPTASMNTEAFF. V and J are TRBV7-6 and TRBJ1-1, with D maybe TRBD1 (5 bases). The length of the CDR3 is 18 residues. Trimming stripped 1 base from V and 0 bases from J, with 18 bases between. Germline CDR1 and CDR2: SGHVS and FNYEAQ.

This chain links TRBV7-9 with TRBJ1-2; D not resolved. V lost 8 bases, J lost 2 bases, and 12 bases lay in between. The CDR3 has 13 amino acids. Germline lookup yields CDR1 SEHNR and CDR2 FQNEAQ (reference sequence). As DNA, the CDR3 is TGTGCCAGCGCCCTCGTCGGGAACTATGGCTACACCTTC. It specifies CASALVGNYGYTF.

The rearrangement links TRBV5-1 to TRBJ2-3; D is ambiguous. Trimming cost V 0 bases and J 4 bases, with 12 bases left between them. CDR1 and CDR2 from the germline V gene are SGHRS and YFSETQ. The CDR3 extends over 15 amino acids. CDR3 nucleotides: TGCGCCAGCAGCTTGGGCATGAGGTCAGCAGATACGCAGTATTTT. Amino acids: CASSLGMRSADTQYF.

V is TRBV12-3 or TRBV12-4 and J is TRBJ2-3, with TRBD2 matching over 9 bases. Trimming at V came to 11 bases and at J to 3 bases, leaving 6 bases not matched to a gene. This CDR3 has 13 amino acids. The CDR3 coding sequence is TGTGCCTCGGCTAGCGGGATTACAGATACGCAGTATTTT. Its protein product is CASASGITDTQYF.

The CDR3 loop is CATSDPVGGHEQFF. In DNA form, the CDR3 reads TGTGCCACCAGTGATCCAGTCGGGGGGCATGAGCAGTTCTTC. The chain uses TRBV24-1 and TRBJ2-1; tentatively, D is TRBD2 (7 bases). CDR1 and CDR2 from the germline V gene are KGHDR and SFDVKD. The germline V and J ends were trimmed by 3 bases and 8 bases, with 13 bases remaining between them. The CDR3 contains 14 residues.

This rearrangement joins TRBV10-3 to TRBJ2-1; TRBD2 matches at 12 bases. The CDR3 runs to 16 residues. Germline V gene data show CDR1 as ENHRY and CDR2 as SYGVKD. J lost 9 bases, V lost 4 bases, and 10 bases had no gene match. The CDR3 sequence: CAISVHSSGRATEQFF. The CDR3, as DNA: TGTGCCATCAGTGTTCATTCTAGCGGGAGGGCCACTGAGCAGTTCTTC.